Listed here are 7 T cell receptor beta chains from one sample, sequenced in a study of T cell repertoires in cytomegalovirus infection. These TCRs are of unknown antigen specificity. Using its own MiXCR run on the reads, TCRdb lists one record per CDR3 protein. Among 700,000 to 850,000 distinct CDR3 sequences listed, around a third were seen once. The source material was cultured CD8+ T cells from PBMCs, sampled from culture after CMV antigen stimulation. The origin of the receptors is a human donor in good health (CMV status not recorded). Some clones in this sample may be carry-over from other donors' samples.

This clonotype was observed at least ten times. The V gene is TRBV7-3, the J gene TRBJ2-3; TRBD2 aligns across 10 bases. There are 15 residues in the CDR3. The junction had 8 bases not matched to a gene; V was cut back by 6 bases and J by 5 bases. CDR1 is SGHTA, CDR2 FQGTGA, per germline. CDR3 DNA sequence: TGTGCCAGCAGTTCCAGCGGGGGGGCCGGAGATACGCAGTATTTT. Amino acid sequence: CASSSSGGAGDTQYF.

The chain carries TRBV7-9 and TRBJ2-5; 7 bases agree with TRBD1. The CDR3 runs 16 residues. With V trimmed by 1 base and J by 2 bases, 7 bases remained unmatched. Germline-derived CDR1 and CDR2 are SEHNR and FQNEAQ (reference sequence). CDR3 in amino acids: CASSLGRTGAQETQYF. Written as DNA, the CDR3 is TGTGCCAGCAGCTTAGGGCGGACAGGCGCTCAAGAGACCCAGTACTTC.

This clonotype appeared a few times. This rearrangement joins TRBV5-4 to TRBJ2-5; D ambiguous. In germline, CDR1 is SGHNT, CDR2 YYREEE (reference sequence). V was pared by 2 bases and J by 5 bases, with 13 bases between. This CDR3 has 14 residues. The CDR3 coding sequence is TGTGCCAGCAGCTTCCTGACGGGTTCGGAGACCCAGTACTTC. This sequence encodes CASSFLTGSETQYF.

The chain uses TRBV7-6 and TRBJ2-1; no clear D gene. Trimming took 3 bases from V and 5 from J, leaving 11 bases between them. Germline V CDR1 and CDR2: SGHVS, FNYEAQ. The CDR3 contains 14 residues. CDR3 amino acids: CASSFTAPNNEQFF. For the CDR3, the DNA is TGTGCCAGCAGCTTCACCGCCCCAAACAATGAGCAGTTCTTC.

The gene calls are TRBV11-2 and TRBJ2-2, with a tentative D call TRBD2 (5 bases). Per the germline V gene, CDR1 is SGHAT and CDR2 is FQNNGV. The germline V and J ends were trimmed by 3 bases and 4 bases, with 12 bases remaining between them. This CDR3 spans 15 amino acids. CDR3: CASSFPGVITGELFF. CDR3 DNA sequence: TGTGCCAGCAGCTTTCCCGGGGTTATCACCGGGGAGCTGTTTTTT.

This clonotype was counted ten times or more. The chain recombines TRBV7-2 with TRBJ2-3; D assignment may be TRBD1 or TRBD2 (5 bases each). Germline-derived CDR1 and CDR2 are SGHTA and FQGNSA. The CDR3 runs to 14 residues. V was cut by 5 bases and J by 5 bases, with 14 bases left in between. DNA for the CDR3: TGTGCCAGCAGCGGGACCCCACGGGGAGATACGCAGTATTTT. Protein sequence: CASSGTPRGDTQYF.

This rearrangement joins TRBV24-1 to TRBJ1-5; 9 bases fit TRBD1. CDR3 length: 18 residues. Germline values: CDR1 KGHDR, CDR2 SFDVKD. The V segment lost 0 bases and the J segment 0 bases; nucleotides outside the gene matches: 5. CDR3 DNA sequence: TGTGCCACCAGTGATTTGCTTTTGGGACAGGGTAGCAATCAGCCCCAGCATTTT. The encoded protein is CATSDLLLGQGSNQPQHF.